This is a list of T cell receptor beta chains from one sample in a study of CD8 T cells in Susac syndrome. TCRdb re-analysed the immunoSEQ multiplex PCR reads in MiXCR, keeping a single row per CDR3 protein. This table holds 300,000 or so distinct CDR3 sequences, under 95% found once. Sequencing was carried out using CD4+ T cells from PBMCs. Receptors originate from a human donor with multiple sclerosis. The CDR3 runs from the conserved cysteine through the conserved F or W. A D gene is named only where the DNA matches it firmly. Clone sizes are given selectively: once, few, many, or a class where the clone is expanded.

V gene: TRBV6-2/TRBV6-3; clone size: .; J gene: TRBJ2-7; D gene: TRBD2; CDR3 protein: CASSYSKGIAGAEQYF; CDR3 DNA: TGTGCCAGCAGTTACTCGAAGGGAATAGCGGGAGCCGAGCAGTACTTC
V gene: TRBV19; clone size: many; J gene: TRBJ1-1; D gene: .; CDR3 protein: CASSFQGNTEAFF; CDR3 DNA: TGTGCCAGCAGCTTTCAGGGGAACACTGAAGCTTTCTTT
V gene: TRBV5-5; clone size: .; J gene: TRBJ2-5; D gene: TRBD2; CDR3 protein: CASGSGRAVETQYF; CDR3 DNA: TGTGCCAGCGGGAGCGGGAGGGCCGTGGAGACCCAGTACTTC
V gene: TRBV12-3/TRBV12-4; clone size: .; J gene: TRBJ1-2; D gene: TRBD1; CDR3 protein: CASSFLLTGGGYTF; CDR3 DNA: TGTGCCAGCAGTTTCTTATTGACAGGGGGTGGCTACACCTTC
V gene: TRBV12-3/TRBV12-4; clone size: .; J gene: TRBJ2-1; D gene: TRBD2; CDR3 protein: CASSSPRTSGGHNEQFF; CDR3 DNA: TGTGCCAGCAGTTCCCCCCGGACTAGCGGGGGCCACAATGAGCAGTTCTTC
V gene: TRBV27; clone size: .; J gene: TRBJ1-1; D gene: .; CDR3 protein: CASSLRPTAEAFF; CDR3 DNA: TGTGCCAGCAGTTTAAGGCCGACAGCAGAAGCTTTCTTT
V gene: TRBV5-4; clone size: .; J gene: TRBJ2-2; D gene: .; CDR3 protein: CASTPGAATGELFF; CDR3 DNA: TGTGCCAGCACCCCTGGCGCGGCCACCGGGGAGCTGTTTTTT
V gene: TRBV7-8; clone size: .; J gene: TRBJ2-2; D gene: TRBD2; CDR3 protein: CASSPVTDREGLFF; CDR3 DNA: TGTGCCAGCAGCCCCGTGACAGACCGGGAGGGGCTGTTTTTT
V gene: TRBV10-3; clone size: .; J gene: TRBJ1-4; D gene: TRBD1; CDR3 protein: CAIIRTGARLNEKLFF; CDR3 DNA: TGTGCCATCATTAGGACAGGGGCACGACTGAATGAAAAACTGTTTTTT
V gene: TRBV14; clone size: .; J gene: TRBJ1-1; D gene: .; CDR3 protein: CASSQEGRMAFF; CDR3 DNA: TGTGCCAGCAGCCAAGAAGGACGTATGGCTTTCTTT
V gene: TRBV3-1; clone size: .; J gene: TRBJ2-1; D gene: .; CDR3 protein: CASRPSGRLNEQFF; CDR3 DNA: TGTGCCAGCAGGCCCTCGGGGCGGCTCAATGAGCAGTTCTTC
V gene: TRBV7-3; clone size: .; J gene: TRBJ2-1; D gene: TRBD2; CDR3 protein: CASSRGLAGTNEQFF; CDR3 DNA: TGTGCCAGCAGCCGGGGACTAGCGGGGACCAATGAGCAGTTCTTC
V gene: TRBV7-2; clone size: .; J gene: TRBJ2-6; D gene: .; CDR3 protein: CASSLARANVLTF; CDR3 DNA: TGTGCCAGCAGCTTAGCGAGGGCCAACGTCCTGACTTTC
V gene: TRBV27; clone size: .; J gene: TRBJ1-1; D gene: .; CDR3 protein: CASSLLGGGFQASGTEAFF; CDR3 DNA: TGTGCCAGCAGCCTCCTTGGCGGGGGATTCCAAGCGTCTGGCACTGAAGCTTTCTTT
V gene: TRBV7-8; clone size: .; J gene: TRBJ2-4; D gene: .; CDR3 protein: CASSFQFYPSGINIQYF; CDR3 DNA: TGTGCCAGCAGCTTTCAGTTCTACCCCTCGGGAATAAACATTCAGTACTTC
V gene: TRBV29-1; clone size: once; J gene: TRBJ1-1; D gene: .; CDR3 protein: CLGQTNTEAFF; CDR3 DNA: TGCCTGGGCCAAACGAACACTGAAGCTTTCTTT
V gene: TRBV20-1; clone size: .; J gene: TRBJ1-4; D gene: .; CDR3 protein: CSAAPPESFNEKLFF; CDR3 DNA: TGCAGTGCCGCACCGCCGGAATCCTTTAATGAAAAACTGTTTTTT
V gene: TRBV5-1; clone size: .; J gene: TRBJ1-2; D gene: .; CDR3 protein: CASSFGDNPPGYTF; CDR3 DNA: TGCGCCAGCAGCTTCGGTGACAATCCTCCCGGCTACACCTTC
V gene: TRBV19; clone size: .; J gene: TRBJ2-3; D gene: TRBD1; CDR3 protein: CASSIDSGQGTDTQYF; CDR3 DNA: TGTGCCAGTAGTATAGATAGCGGACAGGGGACGGATACGCAGTATTTT
V gene: TRBV7-8; clone size: once; J gene: TRBJ2-5; D gene: TRBD1; CDR3 protein: CASSILGTVNGETQYF; CDR3 DNA: TGTGCCAGCAGTATCCTAGGGACAGTCAATGGGGAGACCCAGTACTTC
V gene: TRBV7-9; clone size: .; J gene: TRBJ1-5; D gene: .; CDR3 protein: CASSSMPPGYSNQPQHF; CDR3 DNA: TGTGCCAGCAGCTCAATGCCACCCGGTTATAGCAATCAGCCCCAGCATTTT
V gene: TRBV18; clone size: once; J gene: TRBJ1-4; D gene: .; CDR3 protein: CASSHRDIEKLFF; CDR3 DNA: TGTGCCAGCTCACACCGGGACATTGAAAAACTGTTTTTT
V gene: TRBV7-2; clone size: .; J gene: TRBJ2-4; D gene: TRBD1; CDR3 protein: CASSLGTGMGIQYF; CDR3 DNA: TGTGCCAGCAGCTTAGGGACAGGGATGGGCATTCAGTACTTC
V gene: TRBV19; clone size: .; J gene: TRBJ1-2; D gene: .; CDR3 protein: CASSAQGTVAGYTF; CDR3 DNA: TGTGCCAGTAGTGCTCAGGGGACGGTGGCGGGCTACACCTTC
V gene: TRBV12-3/TRBV12-4; clone size: .; J gene: TRBJ2-1; D gene: .; CDR3 protein: CASSLAHGGGPSWEQFF; CDR3 DNA: TGTGCCAGCAGTTTAGCTCATGGGGGAGGCCCGTCCTGGGAGCAGTTCTTC
V gene: TRBV19; clone size: .; J gene: TRBJ1-6; D gene: .; CDR3 protein: CASSTNAGASYNSPLHF; CDR3 DNA: TGTGCCAGTAGTACGAACGCAGGGGCCTCCTATAATTCACCCCTCCACTTT
V gene: TRBV2; clone size: .; J gene: TRBJ1-5; D gene: TRBD1; CDR3 protein: CASSQRQGPSQPQHF; CDR3 DNA: TGTGCCAGCAGCCAGAGACAGGGTCCCAGTCAGCCCCAGCATTTT
V gene: TRBV20-1; clone size: .; J gene: TRBJ2-6; D gene: .; CDR3 protein: CSARVRGGQHSGANVLTF; CDR3 DNA: TGCAGTGCTAGAGTCCGAGGGGGGCAGCACTCTGGGGCCAACGTCCTGACTTTC
V gene: TRBV3-1; clone size: .; J gene: TRBJ1-5; D gene: .; CDR3 protein: CASSPTGFGPQHF; CDR3 DNA: TGTGCCAGCAGCCCCACAGGGTTTGGGCCCCAGCATTTT
V gene: TRBV19; clone size: .; J gene: TRBJ1-1; D gene: .; CDR3 protein: CATLAPRGTEAFF; CDR3 DNA: TGTGCCACATTGGCTCCGCGGGGGACTGAAGCTTTCTTT
V gene: TRBV10-2; clone size: once; J gene: TRBJ2-1; D gene: TRBD2; CDR3 protein: CASSGGGRNNEQFF; CDR3 DNA: TGCGCCAGCAGTGGGGGGGGTAGGAACAATGAGCAGTTCTTC
V gene: TRBV12-3/TRBV12-4; clone size: .; J gene: TRBJ1-2; D gene: .; CDR3 protein: CASRPRGVDGYTF; CDR3 DNA: TGTGCCAGCAGACCCAGGGGAGTCGATGGCTACACCTTC